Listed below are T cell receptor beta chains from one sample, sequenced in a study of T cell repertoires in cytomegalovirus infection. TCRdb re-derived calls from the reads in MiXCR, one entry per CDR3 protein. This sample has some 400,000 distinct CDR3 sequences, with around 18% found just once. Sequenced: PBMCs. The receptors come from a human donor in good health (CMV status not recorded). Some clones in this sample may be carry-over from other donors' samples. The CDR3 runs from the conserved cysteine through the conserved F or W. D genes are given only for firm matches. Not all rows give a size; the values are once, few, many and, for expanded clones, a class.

CDR3 protein: CASSIPRTGSYNEQFF
CDR3 DNA: TGTGCCAGTAGTATCCCCCGGACGGGCTCCTACAATGAGCAGTTCTTC
V gene: TRBV19
J gene: TRBJ2-1
clone size: NA
D gene: NA

CDR3 protein: CAISESSGSFNEQFF
CDR3 DNA: TGTGCCATCAGTGAGTCTAGCGGGAGTTTCAATGAGCAGTTCTTC
V gene: TRBV10-3
J gene: TRBJ2-1
clone size: NA
D gene: TRBD2

CDR3 protein: CAIRDSSYNEQFF
CDR3 DNA: TGTGCCATCAGGGATAGTTCCTACAATGAGCAGTTCTTC
V gene: TRBV10-3
J gene: TRBJ2-1
clone size: few
D gene: NA

CDR3 protein: CSARAASGSQAYNEQFF
CDR3 DNA: TGCAGTGCTAGAGCCGCTAGCGGGAGCCAAGCCTACAATGAGCAGTTCTTC
V gene: TRBV20-1
J gene: TRBJ2-1
clone size: NA
D gene: TRBD2

CDR3 protein: CSVSAANYGYTF
CDR3 DNA: TGCAGCGTATCGGCAGCCAACTATGGCTACACCTTC
V gene: TRBV29-1
J gene: TRBJ1-2
clone size: NA
D gene: NA

CDR3 protein: CSVGTNGNTIYF
CDR3 DNA: TGCAGCGTTGGGACAAATGGAAACACCATATATTTT
V gene: TRBV29-1
J gene: TRBJ1-3
clone size: NA
D gene: NA

CDR3 protein: CASSPGGLYEQYF
CDR3 DNA: TGTGCCAGCTCACCAGGGGGACTTTACGAGCAGTACTTC
V gene: TRBV18
J gene: TRBJ2-7
clone size: NA
D gene: NA

CDR3 protein: CASTVEPPGGLAGRGDNEQFF
CDR3 DNA: TGTGCCAGCACCGTAGAACCCCCCGGGGGACTAGCGGGACGAGGGGACAATGAGCAGTTCTTC
V gene: TRBV3-1
J gene: TRBJ2-1
clone size: few
D gene: TRBD2

CDR3 protein: CASSGGLPTFNEQFF
CDR3 DNA: TGCGCCAGCAGCGGGGGACTACCCACTTTCAATGAGCAGTTCTTC
V gene: TRBV5-1
J gene: TRBJ2-1
clone size: NA
D gene: TRBD2

CDR3 protein: CASSEREGATDTQYF
CDR3 DNA: TGTGCCAGCAGTGAGAGGGAGGGGGCCACTGATACGCAGTATTTT
V gene: TRBV2
J gene: TRBJ2-3
clone size: NA
D gene: NA

CDR3 protein: CASSARRTGQETQYF
CDR3 DNA: TGTGCCAGCAGCGCAAGAAGGACAGGTCAAGAGACCCAGTACTTC
V gene: TRBV2
J gene: TRBJ2-5
clone size: NA
D gene: TRBD1

CDR3 protein: CASSSRTSGGAAGETQYF
CDR3 DNA: TGTGCCAGCTCATCGCGGACTAGCGGGGGGGCGGCGGGTGAGACCCAGTACTTC
V gene: TRBV12-3/TRBV12-4
J gene: TRBJ2-5
clone size: many
D gene: TRBD2

CDR3 protein: CATSPTGLSTNEKLFF
CDR3 DNA: TGTGCCACCAGCCCTACGGGGTTGAGTACTAATGAAAAACTGTTTTTT
V gene: TRBV15
J gene: TRBJ1-4
clone size: NA
D gene: NA